This T cell receptor (beta chain) was documented in a study of cytomegalovirus exposure and HLA in healthy donors. Study in general: Some 85 million unique TCRs from HLA-typed donors were held in an early data release.

Germline V CDR1 and CDR2: SEHNR, FQNEAQ (reference sequence). V was clipped by 2 bases and J by 0 bases; unmatched bases: 4. The length of the CDR3 is 15 residues. The PCR had 60 Vbeta and 13 Jbeta primers. Clones were sequenced by immunoSEQ multiplex PCR, and TCRdb holds only the in-frame ones, with some missing. The repertoire holds roughly 200,000 clones, with 85% as singletons. This receptor was identified in a woman between 50 and 59 years old in good health and CMV-seronegative. The sample consisted of PBMCs. V is TRBV7-9 and J is TRBJ2-7, with TRBD2 matching 7 bases. The CDR3 protein is CASSLTSVSSYEQYF. The CDR3 region has the DNA TGTGCCAGCAGCTTAACTAGCGTCAGCTCCTACGAGCAGTACTTC.